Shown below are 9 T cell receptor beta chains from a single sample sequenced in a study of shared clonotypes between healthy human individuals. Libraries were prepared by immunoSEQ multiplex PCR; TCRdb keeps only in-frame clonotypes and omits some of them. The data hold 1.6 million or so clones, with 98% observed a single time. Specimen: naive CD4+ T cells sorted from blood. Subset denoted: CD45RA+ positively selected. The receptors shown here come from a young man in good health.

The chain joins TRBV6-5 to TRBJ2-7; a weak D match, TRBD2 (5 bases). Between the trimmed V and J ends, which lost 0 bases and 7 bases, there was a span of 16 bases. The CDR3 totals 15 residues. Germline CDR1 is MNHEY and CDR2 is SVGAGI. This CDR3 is CASSYSRAHSPEQYF. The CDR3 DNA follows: TGTGCCAGCAGTTACTCGAGGGCCCATTCGCCAGAGCAGTACTTC.

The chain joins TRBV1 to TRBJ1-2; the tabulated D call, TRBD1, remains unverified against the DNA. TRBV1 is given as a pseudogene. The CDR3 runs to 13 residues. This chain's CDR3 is CTSSAGVHYGYTF. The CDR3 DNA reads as TGCACCAGCAGCGCAGGGGTTCACTATGGCTACACCTTC.

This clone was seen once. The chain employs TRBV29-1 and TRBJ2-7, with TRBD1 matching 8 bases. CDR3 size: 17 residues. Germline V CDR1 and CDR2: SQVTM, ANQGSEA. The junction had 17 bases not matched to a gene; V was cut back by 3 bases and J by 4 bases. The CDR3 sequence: CSVDVSGQVGGFYEQYF. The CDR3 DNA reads TGCAGCGTTGACGTGTCGGGACAGGTGGGGGGTTTTTACGAGCAGTACTTC.

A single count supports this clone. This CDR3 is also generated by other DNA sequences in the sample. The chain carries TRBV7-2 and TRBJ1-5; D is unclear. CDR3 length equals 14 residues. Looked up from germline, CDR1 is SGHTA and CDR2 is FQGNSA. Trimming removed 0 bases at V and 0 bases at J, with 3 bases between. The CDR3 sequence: CASSLALSNQPQHF. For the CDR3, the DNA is TGTGCCAGCAGCTTAGCGCTTAGCAATCAGCCCCAGCATTTT.

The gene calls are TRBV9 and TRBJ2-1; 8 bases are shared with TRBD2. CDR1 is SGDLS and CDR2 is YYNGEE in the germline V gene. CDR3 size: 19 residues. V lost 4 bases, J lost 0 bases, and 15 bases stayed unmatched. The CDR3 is CASSPGGRIGATSYNEQFF. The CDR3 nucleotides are TGTGCCAGCAGCCCAGGCGGGAGGATAGGCGCGACCTCCTACAATGAGCAGTTCTTC.

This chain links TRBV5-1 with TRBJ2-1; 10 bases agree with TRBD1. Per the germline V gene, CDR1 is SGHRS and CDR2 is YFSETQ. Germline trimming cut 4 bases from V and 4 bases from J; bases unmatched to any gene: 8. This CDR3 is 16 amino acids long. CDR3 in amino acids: CASSTGGQGVYNEQFF. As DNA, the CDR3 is TGCGCCAGCAGCACAGGCGGACAGGGGGTGTACAATGAGCAGTTCTTC.

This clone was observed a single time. The CDR3 spells CASSLTSDPTGELFF. The DNA for the CDR3 is TGCGCCAGCAGCTTAACTAGCGACCCCACCGGGGAGCTGTTTTTT. This sequence joins TRBV5-1 and TRBJ2-2, with 7 bases lining up with TRBD2. Germline assignment: CDR1 SGHRS and CDR2 YFSETQ. V lost 2 bases, J lost 4 bases, and 5 bases stayed unmatched. CDR3 length: 15 amino acids. The full variable domain, with the rest looked up from reference TRBV5-1 and TRBJ2-2, is KAGVTQTPRYLIKTRGQQVTLSCSPISGHRSVSWYQQTPGQGLQFLFEYFSETQRNKGNFPGRFSGRQFSNSRSEMNVSTLELGDSALYLCASSLTSDPTGELFFGEGSRLTVL.

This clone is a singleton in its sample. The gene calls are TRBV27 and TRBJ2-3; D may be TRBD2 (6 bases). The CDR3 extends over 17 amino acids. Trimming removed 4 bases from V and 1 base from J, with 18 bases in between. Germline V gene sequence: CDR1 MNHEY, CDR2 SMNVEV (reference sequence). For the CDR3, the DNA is TGTGCCAGCAGTTGGGGGGAGCGGGTGGGAGGCACAGATACGCAGTATTTT. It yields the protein CASSWGERVGGTDTQYF.

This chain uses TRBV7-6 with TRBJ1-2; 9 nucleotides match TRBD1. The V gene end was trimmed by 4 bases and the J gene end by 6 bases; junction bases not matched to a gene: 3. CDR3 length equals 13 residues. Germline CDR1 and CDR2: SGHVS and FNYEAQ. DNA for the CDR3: TGTGCCAGCAGCTCTACAGGGGGCCATGGCTACACCTTC. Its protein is CASSSTGGHGYTF.